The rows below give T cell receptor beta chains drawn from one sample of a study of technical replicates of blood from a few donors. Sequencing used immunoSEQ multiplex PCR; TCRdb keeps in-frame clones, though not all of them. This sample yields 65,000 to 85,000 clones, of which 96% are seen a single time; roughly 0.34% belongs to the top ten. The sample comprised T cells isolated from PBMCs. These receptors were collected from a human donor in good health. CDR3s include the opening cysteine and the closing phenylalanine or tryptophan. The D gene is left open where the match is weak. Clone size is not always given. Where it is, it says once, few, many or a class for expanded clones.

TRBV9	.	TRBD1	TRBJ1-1	TGTGCCAGCAGCGTAGGGGGACAGATGAACACTGAAGCTTTCTTT	CASSVGGQMNTEAFF
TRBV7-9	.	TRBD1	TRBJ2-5	TGTGCCAGCAAGACAGGGTCTCAAGAGACCCAGTACTTC	CASKTGSQETQYF
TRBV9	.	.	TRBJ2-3	TGTGCCAGCAGCGTTTACCGGGACATAAGCACAGATACGCAGTATTTT	CASSVYRDISTDTQYF
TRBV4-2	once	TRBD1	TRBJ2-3	TGTGCCAGCAGCCCGGGACAGGGAGGAGGAGATACGCAGTATTTT	CASSPGQGGGDTQYF
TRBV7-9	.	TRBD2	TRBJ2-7	TGTGCCAGCAGCCTAGCAGACGGGGGGATCAGCTCCTACGAGCAGTACTTC	CASSLADGGISSYEQYF
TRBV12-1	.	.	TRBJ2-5	TGTGCCAGCAGCTTTGTGACTAGCGGGAGGGCCTTGGAGACCCAGTACTTC	CASSFVTSGRALETQYF
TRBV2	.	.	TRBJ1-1	TGTGCCAGCAGTTTATACACTGAAGCTTTCTTT	CASSLYTEAFF
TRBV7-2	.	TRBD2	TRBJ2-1	TGTGCCAGCAGCCTCGACCTTGGCGGGAGTCTTGGTGAGCAGTTCTTC	CASSLDLGGSLGEQFF
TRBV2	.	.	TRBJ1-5	TGTGCCAGCAGTACCCTCGGTGGGGAGCAGCCCCAGCATTTT	CASSTLGGEQPQHF
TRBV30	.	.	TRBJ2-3	TGTGCCTGGGGGAGGTCGACAGATACGCAGTATTTT	CAWGRSTDTQYF
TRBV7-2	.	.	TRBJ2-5	TGTGCCAGCAGCTTTTCGGAGACCCAGTACTTC	CASSFSETQYF
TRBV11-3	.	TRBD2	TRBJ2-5	TGTGCCAGCAGCTTCGGACTAGCCGAGACCCAGTACTTC	CASSFGLAETQYF
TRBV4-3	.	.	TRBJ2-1	TGCGCCAGCAGCCAACAGTTGACTTCCTACAATGAGCAGTTCTTC	CASSQQLTSYNEQFF
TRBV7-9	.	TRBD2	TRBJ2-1	TGTGCCAGCAGGCATGTGGGGGGGATGAGCGCCTACAATGAGCAGTTCTTC	CASRHVGGMSAYNEQFF
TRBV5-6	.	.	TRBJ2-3	TGTGCCAGCTTGCGGCGGTACTCTAGCACAGATACGCAGTATTTT	CASLRRYSSTDTQYF
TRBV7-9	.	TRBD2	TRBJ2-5	TGTGCCAGCAGCTTCGGCGGGAGGGCCGAGGAGACCCAGTACTTC	CASSFGGRAEETQYF
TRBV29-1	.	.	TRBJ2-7	TGCAGCGTACCGACAGGAAGCTCCTACGAGCAGTACTTC	CSVPTGSSYEQYF
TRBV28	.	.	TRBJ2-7	TGTGCCAGCAGTTTTGGAGCAGGGGAAAGCTACGAGCAGTACTTC	CASSFGAGESYEQYF
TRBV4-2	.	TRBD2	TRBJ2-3	TGTGCCAGCAGCCTTGTAGCGGGAGGGTCTGGCACAGATACGCAGTATTTT	CASSLVAGGSGTDTQYF
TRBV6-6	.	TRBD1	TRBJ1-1	TGTGCCAGCAGTGGACAGGGGGCCTATTACACTGAAGCTTTCTTT	CASSGQGAYYTEAFF
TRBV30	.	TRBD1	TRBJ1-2	TGTGCCTGGAGTGTACTATGGACAGGGAAGGACGGCTACACCTTC	CAWSVLWTGKDGYTF
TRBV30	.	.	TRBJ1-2	TGTGCCTGGGAGAAGGTAGGGGGCTATGGCTACACCTTC	CAWEKVGGYGYTF
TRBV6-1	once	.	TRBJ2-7	TGTGCCAGCAGTGAACGGGGGTGGGGCTCCTACGAGCAGTACTTC	CASSERGWGSYEQYF
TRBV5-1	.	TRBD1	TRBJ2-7	TGCGCCAGCAATGGACAGGGTGCCTACGAGCAGTACTTC	CASNGQGAYEQYF
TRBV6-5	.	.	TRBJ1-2	TGTGCCAGCAGTTACTCAACCGAGCTTTCTATGGGCTACACCTTC	CASSYSTELSMGYTF
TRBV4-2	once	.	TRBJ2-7	TGTGCCAGCAGCCGGGTCCCGAGTGGACTGTTCTACGAGCAGTACTTC	CASSRVPSGLFYEQYF
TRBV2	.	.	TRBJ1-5	TGTGCCAGCAGTGATCTCAATCAGCCCCAGCATTTT	CASSDLNQPQHF
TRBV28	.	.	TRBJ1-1	TGTGCCAGCAGTTTATCCCACAGGGTAGGGGCCACTGAAGCTTTCTTT	CASSLSHRVGATEAFF
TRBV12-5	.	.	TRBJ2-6	TGTGCTAGTGGTAAGGATAGACACGCCAACTCTGGGGCCAACGTCCTGACTTTC	CASGKDRHANSGANVLTF
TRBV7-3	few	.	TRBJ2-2	TGTGCCAGCAGCTTAAATTTGGGGGGAGCGTCCGGGGAGCTGTTTTTT	CASSLNLGGASGELFF
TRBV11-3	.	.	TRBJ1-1	TGTGCCAGCAGCTACGGCAGGGCGAACACTGAAGCTTTCTTT	CASSYGRANTEAFF
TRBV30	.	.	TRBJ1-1	TGTGCCTGGAGTAGGACATTATTTGAAGCTTTCTTT	CAWSRTLFEAFF
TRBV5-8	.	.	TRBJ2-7	TGTGCCAGCACCCGCCTGGGACAACCCTACGAGCAGTACTTC	CASTRLGQPYEQYF
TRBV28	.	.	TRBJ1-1	TGTGCCAGCAAAATAGCAGGGCTACTGAACACTGAAGCTTTCTTT	CASKIAGLLNTEAFF
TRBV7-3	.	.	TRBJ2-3	TGTGCCAGCAGCACCCAAGGGGGGGGGAGAAGCACAGATACGCAGTATTTT	CASSTQGGGRSTDTQYF
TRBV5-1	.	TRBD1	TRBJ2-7	TGCGCCAGCAGCCAGACAGGGGTTGGAGACGAGCAGTACTTC	CASSQTGVGDEQYF
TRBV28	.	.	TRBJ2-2	TGTGCCAGCAGTCGCGGGTCCGGGGAGCTGTTTTTT	CASSRGSGELFF
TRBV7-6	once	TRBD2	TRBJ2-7	TGTGCCAGCAGCCCGCAAGTACTAGCGGGAGCCTACGAGCAGTACTTC	CASSPQVLAGAYEQYF
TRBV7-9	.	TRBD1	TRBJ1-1	TGTGCCAGCAGCCTCACCGGACAGGGCTCGAACACTGAAGCTTTCTTT	CASSLTGQGSNTEAFF
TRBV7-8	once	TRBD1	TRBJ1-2	TGTGCCAGCAGTTCCGGGACAGGGGCGTCCGGCTACACCTTC	CASSSGTGASGYTF
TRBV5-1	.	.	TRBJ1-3	TGCGCCAGCAGCTTGGCGTCAGGGAGAAACACCATATATTTT	CASSLASGRNTIYF
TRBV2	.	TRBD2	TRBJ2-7	TGTGCCAGCACTAGGGGCGCGGGGGACGAGCAGTACTTC	CASTRGAGDEQYF
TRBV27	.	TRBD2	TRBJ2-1	TGTGCCTGCTCCTTAGCGGGATCTTTAAATGAGCAGTTCTTC	CACSLAGSLNEQFF
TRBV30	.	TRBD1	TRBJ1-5	TGTGCCTGGAGTGCCTACAGGGGAGACAATCAGCCCCAGCATTTT	CAWSAYRGDNQPQHF
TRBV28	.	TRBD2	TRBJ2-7	TGTGCCAGCAGCCCCGTTCGGGGGGACTACGAGCAGTACTTC	CASSPVRGDYEQYF